These 18 T cell receptor beta chains originate from one sample sequenced in a study of blood T cells in healthy people across ages. Using a J-beta primer mix together with a sample-barcoded 5' primer, a second PCR was run for roughly 6 to 12 cycles. One entry per CDR3 protein, called by TCRdb with MiXCR from the 5' RACE reads. The sample holds about 2 million distinct CDR3 sequences; roughly 50% are singletons and the top ten take 2.1%. The sequencing input was blood. Receptor source: a middle-aged woman in good health.

The CDR3 region has the DNA TGTGCCAGCAGCTTAGGAGGAGCGGGGGGGAAGTACAATGAGCAGTTCTTC. Translating it yields CASSLGGAGGKYNEQFF. V and J are TRBV7-8 and TRBJ2-1; the match to TRBD2 covers 10 bases. The junction had 7 bases not matched to a gene; V was cut back by 1 base and J by 4 bases. The length of the CDR3 is 17 residues. Germline-derived CDR1 and CDR2 are SGHVS and FQNEAQ.

This clonotype came up a few times. The genes are TRBV9 and TRBJ2-7, with D unresolved. Trimming removed 3 bases at V and 6 bases at J, with 13 bases between. CDR3 size: 13 residues. In germline, CDR1 is SGDLS, CDR2 YYNGEE. Here the CDR3 reads CASSDHPAGEQYF. For the CDR3, the DNA is TGTGCCAGCAGCGATCATCCAGCAGGCGAGCAGTACTTC.

This clonotype was seen more than once but under ten times. The rearrangement uses TRBV7-3 and TRBJ1-1; D is ambiguous. V was trimmed by 2 bases and J by 1 base, leaving 11 bases between them. CDR1 and CDR2 from the germline V gene are SGHTA and FQGTGA. The CDR3 is made up of 15 amino acids. The CDR3 coding sequence is TGTGCCAGCAGCTTATCCCCACAGCGGAACACTGAAGCTTTCTTT. It codes for CASSLSPQRNTEAFF.

A few counts support this clonotype. This chain connects TRBV27 to TRBJ2-5, with a possible D match to TRBD2 (6 bases). V lost 3 bases and J lost 11, with 16 bases in between. CDR3 length: 13 residues. Looked up from germline, CDR1 is MNHEY and CDR2 is SMNVEV (reference sequence). CDR3 bases: TGTGCCAGCAGTTTTTTGGGGCGCCGGGAGCAGTACTTC. It yields the protein CASSFLGRREQYF.

This clonotype was seen a single time. This is likely a read error, given that the CDR3 carries no conserved phenylalanine or tryptophan at its end. The CDR3 is CASSLVERGGPSETQYI. The CDR3 DNA follows: TGTGCCAGCAGCTTAGTAGAGCGGGGGGGCCCTTCGGAGACCCAGTACATC. This chain uses TRBV7-2 with TRBJ2-5, with 10 bases identical to TRBD2. The V gene end was trimmed by 1 base and the J gene end by 5 bases; junction bases not matched to a gene: 10. Per the germline V gene, CDR1 is SGHTA and CDR2 is FQGNSA. This CDR3 is 17 amino acids long.

This clonotype showed up many times. V is TRBV15 and J is TRBJ2-5; tentatively, D is TRBD2 (5 bases). Germline assignment: CDR1 LNHNV and CDR2 YYDKDF (reference sequence). The CDR3 totals 14 residues. The germline V and J ends were trimmed by 3 bases and 2 bases, with 10 bases remaining between them. The CDR3 region is CATSSPPGQETQYF. As DNA, the CDR3 is TGTGCCACCAGCAGCCCCCCGGGGCAAGAGACCCAGTACTTC.

Comment on this clonotype: A clone one base away is much larger, so this may be a read error. The chain has TRBV7-2 and TRBJ2-1; 14 bases map to TRBD2. Germline-derived CDR1 and CDR2 are SGHTA and FQGNSA. The CDR3 length is 16 residues. V gave up 4 bases and J gave up 5 bases; unmatched junction bases: 4. CDR3 amino acids: CASSSRLAGGHNEQFF. The CDR3 DNA is TGTGCCAGCAGCTCCAGACTAGCGGGGGGGCACAATGAGCAGTTCTTC.

The gene calls are TRBV4-2 and TRBJ2-3, with D possibly TRBD1 on 6 matching bases. The CDR3 is 16 residues long. V was pared by 1 base and J by 3 bases, with 14 bases between. Germline CDR1 and CDR2: LGHNA and YNFKEQ. As DNA, the CDR3 is TGTGCCAGCAGCCAAGTAGGGGGTAGCGAGACAGATACGCAGTATTTT. This codes for CASSQVGGSETDTQYF.

The chain combines TRBV20-1 with TRBJ2-6; 7 bases are a match to TRBD1. The trim removed 5 bases at V and 4 bases at J, leaving 5 bases unmatched. There are 14 residues in the CDR3. CDR1 and CDR2 from the germline V gene are DFQATT and SNEGSKA (reference sequence). In nucleotides, the CDR3 is TGCAGTGCTTTAGACAGGGCGGGGGCCAACGTCCTGACTTTC. Amino acids: CSALDRAGANVLTF.

A single count supports this clonotype. Here the CDR3 DNA reads TGCAGTGCCCCCGGCTGGGGGCGGAATGAGCAGTTCTTC. Its translation is CSAPGWGRNEQFF. The chain links TRBV20-1 to TRBJ2-1; D might be TRBD1 (6 bases). This CDR3 has 13 amino acids. V was cut by 6 bases and J by 7 bases, with 16 bases left in between. Germline V gives CDR1 DFQATT, CDR2 SNEGSKA (reference sequence).

In its sample, this clonotype was seen a few times. The chain uses TRBV4-3 and TRBJ2-1; 14 bases line up with TRBD2. Germline values: CDR1 LGHNA, CDR2 YSLEER. The CDR3 extends over 20 amino acids. The V and J ends lost 0 bases and 1 base, in that order; junction bases with no gene match: 8. The CDR3: CASSQDLGLAGVLSYNEQFF. DNA for the CDR3: TGCGCCAGCAGCCAAGATTTGGGACTAGCGGGGGTACTTTCCTACAATGAGCAGTTCTTC.

This clonotype has only a few counts. The rearrangement links TRBV5-1 to TRBJ2-5, with a possible D match to TRBD1 (6 bases). CDR1 and CDR2 (germline): SGHRS, YFSETQ. V was pared by 3 bases and J by 4 bases, with 16 bases between. The CDR3 is 15 amino acids. The CDR3 sequence is CASSYQTGKGETQYF. The CDR3 region has the DNA TGCGCCAGCAGCTACCAAACAGGGAAGGGAGAGACCCAGTACTTC. The variable domain in full, with the rest retrieved from reference TRBV5-1 and TRBJ2-5, is KAGVTQTPRYLIKTRGQQVTLSCSPISGHRSVSWYQQTPGQGLQFLFEYFSETQRNKGNFPGRFSGRQFSNSRSEMNVSTLELGDSALYLCASSYQTGKGETQYFGPGTRLLVL.

This chain uses TRBV6-1 with TRBJ1-4; 7 bases align to TRBD1. V gave up 6 bases and J gave up 3 bases; unmatched junction bases: 13. The V gene's germline CDR1 is MNHNS and CDR2 SASEGT. This CDR3 has 17 residues. CDR3 region: CASSPVGGGLANEKLFF. CDR3 bases: TGTGCCAGCAGCCCCGTGGGAGGGGGCCTGGCTAATGAAAAACTGTTTTTT.

In its sample, this clonotype was seen many times. The rearrangement joins TRBV6-5 to TRBJ2-3, with D possibly called TRBD1 or TRBD2 (5 bases each). V was shortened by 7 bases and J by 0 bases, with 11 bases between the two germline ends. This CDR3 region has 14 residues. The V gene's germline CDR1 is MNHEY and CDR2 SVGAGI. The CDR3 here is CASKGTYSTDTQYF. For the CDR3, the DNA is TGTGCCAGCAAGGGGACCTATAGCACAGATACGCAGTATTTT.

The chain couples TRBV4-1 to TRBJ2-5; 7 nucleotides align to TRBD2. The CDR3 is 20 residues long. CDR1 is MGHRA, CDR2 YSYEKL, per germline. V lost 3 bases and J lost 3; bases outside the gene matches: 22. The DNA of the CDR3 is TGCGCCAGCAGCCATCCAACCCCGGGACTACCGAACGAAGATGAAGAGACCCAGTACTTC. Translated, it gives CASSHPTPGLPNEDEETQYF.

For this clonotype: An end of the junction does not agree with germline; a read error may underlie this. This chain links TRBV5-5 with TRBJ2-5, with 9 bases aligning to TRBD2. The germline gives CDR1 SGHKS, CDR2 YYEKEE (reference sequence). The CDR3 runs to 15 residues. CDR3 coding DNA: TGTGCCAGCAGCTATCCGGGACTAGCAGCAGAGGCCCAGTACTTC. It encodes CASSYPGLAAEAQYF.

The rearrangement joins TRBV28 to TRBJ1-2; 9 nucleotides line up with TRBD1. The length of the CDR3 is 15 residues. The V and J ends lost 6 bases and 5 bases, in that order; junction bases with no gene match: 10. CDR1 and CDR2 from the germline V gene are MDHEN and SYDVKM. The CDR3 spells CASSAPGTGYYGYTF. CDR3 bases: TGTGCCAGCAGCGCCCCCGGGACAGGGTATTATGGCTACACCTTC.

The gene calls are TRBV28 and TRBJ2-7; unclear D gene. The V end lost 5 bases, the J end lost 3 bases, and 8 bases lay between the germline ends. The CDR3 is 12 amino acids. Germline CDR1 and CDR2: MDHEN and SYDVKM. CDR3 sequence reads: CASSRNGYEQYF. CDR3 nucleotides: TGTGCCAGCAGTAGAAACGGCTACGAGCAGTACTTC.